This T cell receptor (beta chain) appears in the sequencing data of a study of shared clonotypes between healthy human individuals (TCRdb year 2020). For context, the study as a whole: Three men and a couple of women, aged 18 to 49 years, made up the cohort. For each donor, three plates each were used for CD4 naive and CD4 memory, two plates were used for CD8 naive, and one plate was used for CD8 memory. The study deeply sequenced blood TCR repertoires of about 5 healthy adults to estimate repertoire size and the extent of clonotype sharing between individuals. To increase sequencing depth and limit assay-specific biases, different laboratories used diverse techniques to prepare libraries and sequence TCR repertoires. Between about 0.8 and 9 billion PBMCs per donor were obtained by leukapheresis. Results the study describes overall, beyond this receptor: Because the study included a small number of donors, the genetic and exposure-history diversity represented was limited. Pairwise subsampling indicated that sequencing depth was expected to affect the degree of clonotype sharing among donors. Rarefaction of sorted-subset datasets indicated incomplete sequencing despite the large sequencing depth. Estimated clonotype richness was generally larger for naive than for memory subsets. Sampling was restricted to blood, and TCR repertoires in tissue are likely to differ from TCR repertoires in blood. Compared with non-shared clonotypes, the clonotypes found in all four sorted-subset donors had higher generation probabilities. When several donors were compared, the shared fraction of clonotypes was 5% to 6.5% for naive CD4, around 3.6% for naive CD8, 2% to 2.5% for memory CD4, and 0.4% for memory CD8.

Using the deep immunoSEQ assay, TCR CDR3 regions were amplified from genomic DNA by multiplex PCR. Extracted genomic DNA from each cell subset was distributed evenly across all wells of several immunoSEQ 96-well plates, and each plate was treated as a replicate. For sorted subsets, approximately 190 ng of genomic DNA, equivalent to 25,000 to 35,000 T cell genomes, went into each replicate PCR. Purified libraries were measured with a Qubit 3.0 fluorometer, size-checked on a Bioanalyzer 2100, and measured again with the KAPA Library Quantification kit. Each immunoSEQ 96-well plate was sequenced on its own single-read 150-cycle Illumina NextSeq 550 flow cell. In the source study's methods: Because only junctional sequences without quality scores were contained in the immunoSEQ output, filtering matching that applied to full-length reads could not be performed. Sequences were annotated with PyIR, a Python wrapper for IgBLAST v1.9, using IMGT germline references to assign V/J genes and CDR3. Reads were filtered out if the reads had weak V/J assignments (E-value above 1e-6), no CDR3, stop codons, out-of-frame junctions, or ambiguous translated residues. V3J clonotypes were defined as sequences sharing the same inferred V gene, J gene, and CDR3 amino acid sequence. The percentage overlap between two repertoires was calculated by dividing the number of shared unique clonotypes by the size of the smaller repertoire. Three approaches were used to assess repertoire richness: RTK rarefaction, the Chao1 estimator, and Recon v2.1 estimates of unobserved clonotypes. Generation probabilities for all TCRbeta clonotypes obtained by the gDNA method from a few donors were computed using OLGA. The table was pulled from immuneACCESS by TCRdb, which kept in-frame rearrangements only. Such tables lose some clones; where checked, under half of the loss comes from unresolved V genes, and the rest has no known cause. The V and J calls and clone size were taken over from that table, and D and trimming were inferred from the DNA. The sample data list about 1 million clones, and around four fifths of these were observed just once. The leading ten clones occupy roughly 1.4% of the sample.

The donors were healthy, HIV-negative adults with no recently reported acute infections or vaccinations. Every donor was a Caucasian adult living in Nashville, Tennessee, USA. Magnetic negative selection was used to enrich CD4+ T cells, after which naive cells were positively selected on CD45RA and the negative fraction became the memory subset. After blood collection by leukapheresis, PBMCs were isolated using Ficoll-Histopaque density gradient centrifugation and then cryopreserved in the vapor phase of liquid nitrogen. Analytical flow cytometry was used to check the purity and quantity of every magnetically sorted T cell population. Genomic DNA was isolated from each sorted fraction and quantified by UV absorbance on a Nanodrop 2000c. The trim is 1 base for V and 9 bases for J, with a gap of 10 bases between the germline ends. The CDR3, from cysteine to phenylalanine, totals 11 residues. Only the CDR3 part of the read is kept: 33 bases, read in frame from the first base. Via the germline V gene (reference sequence), CDR1 is GTSNPN and CDR2 SVGIG.

A word on this clone: What this receptor recognizes is not known. It has no much larger one-base neighbor in the sample; base qualities were not kept.

Recombination linked TRBV30 to TRBJ2-7; 6 matching bases give a weak D call of TRBD2. This TCR was recovered from a man aged 18 to 35 in good health. The sequencing sample was made of memory CD4+ T cells sorted from blood. The cell subset or site label, read with the paper, signifies: CD45RA-negative fraction. The CDR3 region has the sequence CAWSGGTAQYF. The bases read TGTGCCTGGAGTGGAGGGACTGCGCAGTACTTC.